The present T cell receptor beta chain was sequenced within a study of glioma-infiltrating T cells after dendritic cell vaccination. About the study: Glioblastoma patients came from Phase I and II dendritic cell vaccination trials. Autologous tumor lysate was loaded overnight onto monocyte-derived dendritic cells grown seven days with IL-4 and GM-CSF.

This CDR3 comprises 15 residues. V dropped 0 bases and J dropped 0 bases, with 9 bases sitting between them. CDR1 and CDR2 (germline): SGHKS, YYEKEE (reference sequence). Libraries were prepared by immunoSEQ multiplex PCR; TCRdb keeps only in-frame clonotypes and omits some of them. The sample contains tens of thousands of clones, about 80% of which appear only once. This receptor was identified in a human donor with glioblastoma. The sequencing used blood, collected before dendritic cell vaccination. The chain has TRBV5-5 and TRBJ1-1, with TRBD1 as a possible D gene (5 bases). The CDR3 protein is CASSLAGGLNTEAFF. CDR3 nucleotide sequence: TGTGCCAGCAGCTTGGCCGGGGGGTTGAACACTGAAGCTTTCTTT.